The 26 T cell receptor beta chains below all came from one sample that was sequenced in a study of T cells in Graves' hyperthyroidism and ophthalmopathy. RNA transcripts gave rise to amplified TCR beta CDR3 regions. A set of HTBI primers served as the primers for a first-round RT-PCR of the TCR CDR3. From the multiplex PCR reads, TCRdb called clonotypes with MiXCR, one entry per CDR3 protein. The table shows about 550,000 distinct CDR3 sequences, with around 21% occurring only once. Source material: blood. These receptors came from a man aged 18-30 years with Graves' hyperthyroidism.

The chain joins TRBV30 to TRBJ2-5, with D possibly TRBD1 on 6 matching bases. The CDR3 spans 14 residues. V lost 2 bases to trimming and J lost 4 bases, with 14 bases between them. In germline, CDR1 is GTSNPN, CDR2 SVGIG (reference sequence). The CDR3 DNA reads TGTGCCTGGAGTACTCCGGGACACCTAGAGACCCAGTACTTC. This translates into CAWSTPGHLETQYF.

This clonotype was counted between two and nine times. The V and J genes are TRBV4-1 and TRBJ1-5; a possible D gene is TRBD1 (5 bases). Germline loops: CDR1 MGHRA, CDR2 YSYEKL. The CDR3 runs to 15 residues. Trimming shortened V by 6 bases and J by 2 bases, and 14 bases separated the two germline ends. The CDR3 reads CASRVSGAGNQPQHF. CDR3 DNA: TGCGCCAGCAGGGTGAGTGGGGCGGGCAATCAGCCCCAGCATTTT.

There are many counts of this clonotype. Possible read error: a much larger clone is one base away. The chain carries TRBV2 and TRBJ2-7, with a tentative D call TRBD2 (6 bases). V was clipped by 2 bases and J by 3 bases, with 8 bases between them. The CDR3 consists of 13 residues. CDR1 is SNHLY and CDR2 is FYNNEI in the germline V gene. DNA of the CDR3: TGTGCCAGCAGTGAATGGGGGGACTACGAGCAGTACTTC. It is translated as CASSEWGDYEQYF. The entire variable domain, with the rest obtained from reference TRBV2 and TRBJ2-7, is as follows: EPEVTQTPSHQVTQMGQEVILRCVPISNHLYFYWYRQILGQKVEFLVSFYNNEISEKSEIFDDQFSVERPDGSNFTLKIRSTKLEDSAMYFCASSEWGDYEQYFGPGTRLTVT.

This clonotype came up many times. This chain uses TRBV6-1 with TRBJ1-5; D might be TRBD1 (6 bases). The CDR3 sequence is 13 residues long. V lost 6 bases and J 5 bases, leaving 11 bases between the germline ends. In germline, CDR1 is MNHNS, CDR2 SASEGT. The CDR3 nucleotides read TGTGCCAGCAGCCCCACAGGGTATCAGCCCCAGCATTTT. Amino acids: CASSPTGYQPQHF.

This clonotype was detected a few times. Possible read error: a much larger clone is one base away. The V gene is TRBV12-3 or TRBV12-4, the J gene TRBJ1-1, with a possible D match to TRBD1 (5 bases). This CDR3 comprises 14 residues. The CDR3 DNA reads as TGTGCCAGCGGTTTGGGGGAGTATGGAACTGAAGCTTTCTTT. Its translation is CASGLGEYGTEAFF.

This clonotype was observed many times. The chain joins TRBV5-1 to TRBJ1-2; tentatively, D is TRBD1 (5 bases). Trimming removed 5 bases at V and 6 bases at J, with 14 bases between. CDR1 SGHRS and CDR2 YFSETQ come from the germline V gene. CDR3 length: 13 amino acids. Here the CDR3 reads CASSRAGFDGYTF. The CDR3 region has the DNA TGCGCCAGCAGTAGGGCAGGGTTTGATGGCTACACCTTC.

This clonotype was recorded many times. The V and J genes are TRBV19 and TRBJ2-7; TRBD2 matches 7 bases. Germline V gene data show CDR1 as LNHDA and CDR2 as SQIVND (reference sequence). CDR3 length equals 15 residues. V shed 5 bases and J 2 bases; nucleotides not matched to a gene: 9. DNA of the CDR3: TGTGCCAGTAGTCCTTGGCGGGGGTCAACCTACGAGCAGTACTTC. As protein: CASSPWRGSTYEQYF.

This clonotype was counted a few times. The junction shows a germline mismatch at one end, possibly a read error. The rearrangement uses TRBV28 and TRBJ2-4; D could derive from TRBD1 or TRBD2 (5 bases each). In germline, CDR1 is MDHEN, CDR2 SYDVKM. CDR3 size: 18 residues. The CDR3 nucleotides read TGTGCCAGCAGTTCCCCAGGAGGCAGGGCAGAAGCCAAAAACATTAAGTACTTC. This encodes CASSSPGGRAEAKNIKYF.

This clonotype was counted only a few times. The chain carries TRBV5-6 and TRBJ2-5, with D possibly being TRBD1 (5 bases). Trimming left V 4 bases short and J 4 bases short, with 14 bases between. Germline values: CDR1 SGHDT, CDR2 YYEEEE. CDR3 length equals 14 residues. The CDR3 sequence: CASSQTGIGETQYF. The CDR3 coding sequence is TGTGCCAGCAGCCAAACAGGAATCGGAGAGACCCAGTACTTC.

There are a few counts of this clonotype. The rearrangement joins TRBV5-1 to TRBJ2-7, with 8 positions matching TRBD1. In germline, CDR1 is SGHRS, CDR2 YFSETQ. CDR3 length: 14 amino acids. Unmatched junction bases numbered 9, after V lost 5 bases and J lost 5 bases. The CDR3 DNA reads TGCGCCAGCAGTTCCGGGACAGGCCCCAACGAGCAGTACTTC. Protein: CASSSGTGPNEQYF. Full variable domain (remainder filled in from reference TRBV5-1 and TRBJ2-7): KAGVTQTPRYLIKTRGQQVTLSCSPISGHRSVSWYQQTPGQGLQFLFEYFSETQRNKGNFPGRFSGRQFSNSRSEMNVSTLELGDSALYLCASSSGTGPNEQYFGPGTRLTVT.

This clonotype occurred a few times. The CDR3 DNA reads as TGCAGCGTTGCAGAATTACAGGATTATGGCTACACCTTC. Protein: CSVAELQDYGYTF. V is TRBV29-1 and J is TRBJ1-2; a possible D gene is TRBD1 (5 bases). Germline V gene data show CDR1 as SQVTM and CDR2 as ANQGSEA. The V end lost 4 bases, the J end lost 5 bases, and 14 bases lay between the germline ends. This CDR3 contains 13 residues.

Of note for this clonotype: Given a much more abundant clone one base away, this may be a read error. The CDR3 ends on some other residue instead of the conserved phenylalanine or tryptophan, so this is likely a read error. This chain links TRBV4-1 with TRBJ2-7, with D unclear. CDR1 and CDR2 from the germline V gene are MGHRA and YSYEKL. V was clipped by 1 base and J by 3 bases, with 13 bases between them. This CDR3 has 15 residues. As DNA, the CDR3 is TGCGCCAGCAGCCAAGGGGTGAAGGGAAACTACGAGCAGTACTAC. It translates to CASSQGVKGNYEQYY.

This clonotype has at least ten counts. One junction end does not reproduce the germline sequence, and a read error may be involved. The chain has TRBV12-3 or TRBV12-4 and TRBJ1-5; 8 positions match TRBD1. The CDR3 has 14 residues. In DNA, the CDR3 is TGTGCCAGCAGCTTAGGACAGGGCGAACAGCCCCAGCATTTT. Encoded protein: CASSLGQGEQPQHF.

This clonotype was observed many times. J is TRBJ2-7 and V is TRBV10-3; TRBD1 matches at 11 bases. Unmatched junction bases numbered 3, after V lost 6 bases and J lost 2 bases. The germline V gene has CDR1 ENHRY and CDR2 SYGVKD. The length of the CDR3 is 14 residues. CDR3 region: CAISRDRGAYEQYF. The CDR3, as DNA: TGTGCCATCAGCCGGGACAGGGGGGCCTACGAGCAGTACTTC.

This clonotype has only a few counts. The CDR3: CASSLEGRWGGYGYTF. CDR3 nucleotide sequence: TGTGCCAGCAGCTTAGAGGGGCGGTGGGGTGGCTATGGCTACACCTTC. The chain couples TRBV7-8 to TRBJ1-2, with a weak D call TRBD1 (5 bases). V was pared by 1 base and J by 4 bases, with 16 bases between. The CDR3 runs to 16 residues. Germline V gives CDR1 SGHVS, CDR2 FQNEAQ.

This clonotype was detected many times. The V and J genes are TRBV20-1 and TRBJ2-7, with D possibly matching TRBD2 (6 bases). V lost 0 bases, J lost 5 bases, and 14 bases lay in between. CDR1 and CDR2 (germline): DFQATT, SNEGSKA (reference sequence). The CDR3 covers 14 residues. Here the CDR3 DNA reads TGCAGTGCTAGAGATGTGGGACTGTCTAACGAGCAGTACTTC. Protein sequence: CSARDVGLSNEQYF.

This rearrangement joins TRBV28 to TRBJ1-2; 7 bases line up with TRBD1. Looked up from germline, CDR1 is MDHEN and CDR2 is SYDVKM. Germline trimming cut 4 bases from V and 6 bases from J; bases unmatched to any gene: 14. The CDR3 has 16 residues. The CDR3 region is CASSSAGRGQLDGYTF. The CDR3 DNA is TGTGCCAGCAGTTCCGCGGGGAGGGGGCAGCTAGATGGCTACACCTTC.

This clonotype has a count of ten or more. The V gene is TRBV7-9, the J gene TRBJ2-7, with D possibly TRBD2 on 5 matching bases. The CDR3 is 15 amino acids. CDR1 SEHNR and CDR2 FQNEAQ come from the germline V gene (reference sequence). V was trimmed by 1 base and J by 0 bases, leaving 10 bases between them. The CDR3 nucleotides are TGTGCCAGCAGCTTAGGAGGGAGCGGCTCCTACGAGCAGTACTTC. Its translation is CASSLGGSGSYEQYF.

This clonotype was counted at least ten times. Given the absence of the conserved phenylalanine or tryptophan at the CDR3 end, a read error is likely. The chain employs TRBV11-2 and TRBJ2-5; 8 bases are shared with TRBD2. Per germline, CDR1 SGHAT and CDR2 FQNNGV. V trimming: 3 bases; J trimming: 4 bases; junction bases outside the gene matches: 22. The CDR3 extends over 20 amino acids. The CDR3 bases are TGTGCCAGCAGCTTTATCCCCCCAGGTCTAGCGGGTGTAACTCTAGAGACCCAGTACTTG. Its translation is CASSFIPPGLAGVTLETQYL.

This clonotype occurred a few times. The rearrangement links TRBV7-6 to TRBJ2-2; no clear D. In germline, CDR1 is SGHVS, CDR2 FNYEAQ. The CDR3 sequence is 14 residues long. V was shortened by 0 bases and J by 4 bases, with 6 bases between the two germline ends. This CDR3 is CASSLAAATGELFF. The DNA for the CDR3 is TGTGCCAGCAGCTTAGCGGCCGCCACCGGGGAGCTGTTTTTT.

CDR3 region: CASSLAGPRDRGNQPQHF. Written as DNA, the CDR3 is TGTGCCAGCAGCTTAGCGGGTCCTCGGGACAGGGGCAATCAGCCCCAGCATTTT. This chain connects TRBV13 to TRBJ1-5; 9 bases are a match to TRBD1. Germline V gene sequence: CDR1 PRHDT, CDR2 FYEKMQ (reference sequence). The V and J ends lost 1 base and 2 bases, in that order; junction bases with no gene match: 9. The CDR3 runs to 18 residues.

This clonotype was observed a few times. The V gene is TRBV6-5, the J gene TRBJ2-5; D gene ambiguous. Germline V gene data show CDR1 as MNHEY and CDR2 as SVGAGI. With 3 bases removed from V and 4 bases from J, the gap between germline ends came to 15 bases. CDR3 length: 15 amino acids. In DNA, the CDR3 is TGTGCCAGCAGTTATCGGACGGCCTGGGGAGAGACCCAGTACTTC. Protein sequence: CASSYRTAWGETQYF.

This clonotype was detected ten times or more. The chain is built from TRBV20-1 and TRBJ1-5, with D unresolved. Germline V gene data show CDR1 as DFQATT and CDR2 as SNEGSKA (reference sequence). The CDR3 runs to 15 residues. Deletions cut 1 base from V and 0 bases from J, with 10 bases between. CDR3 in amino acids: CSARGADYSNQPQHF. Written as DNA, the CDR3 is TGCAGTGCTAGAGGGGCGGACTATAGCAATCAGCCCCAGCATTTT.

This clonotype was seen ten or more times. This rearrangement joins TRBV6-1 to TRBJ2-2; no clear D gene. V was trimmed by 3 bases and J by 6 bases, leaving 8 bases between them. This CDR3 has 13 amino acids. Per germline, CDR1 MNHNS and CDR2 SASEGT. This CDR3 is CASSDIGPGELFF. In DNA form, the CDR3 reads TGTGCCAGCAGTGATATAGGGCCCGGGGAGCTGTTTTTT.

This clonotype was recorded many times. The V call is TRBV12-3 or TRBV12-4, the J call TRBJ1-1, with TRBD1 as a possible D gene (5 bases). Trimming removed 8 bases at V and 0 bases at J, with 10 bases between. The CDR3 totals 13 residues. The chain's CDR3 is CASWDSLNTEAFF. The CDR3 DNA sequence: TGTGCCAGCTGGGACTCTTTGAACACTGAAGCTTTCTTT.

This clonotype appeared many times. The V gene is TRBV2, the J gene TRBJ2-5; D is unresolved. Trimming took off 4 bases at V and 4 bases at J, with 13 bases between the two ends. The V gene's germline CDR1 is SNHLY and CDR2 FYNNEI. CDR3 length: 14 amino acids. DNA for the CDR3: TGTGCCAGCAGTGGGTCTCGGGTTGGAGAGACCCAGTACTTC. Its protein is CASSGSRVGETQYF.